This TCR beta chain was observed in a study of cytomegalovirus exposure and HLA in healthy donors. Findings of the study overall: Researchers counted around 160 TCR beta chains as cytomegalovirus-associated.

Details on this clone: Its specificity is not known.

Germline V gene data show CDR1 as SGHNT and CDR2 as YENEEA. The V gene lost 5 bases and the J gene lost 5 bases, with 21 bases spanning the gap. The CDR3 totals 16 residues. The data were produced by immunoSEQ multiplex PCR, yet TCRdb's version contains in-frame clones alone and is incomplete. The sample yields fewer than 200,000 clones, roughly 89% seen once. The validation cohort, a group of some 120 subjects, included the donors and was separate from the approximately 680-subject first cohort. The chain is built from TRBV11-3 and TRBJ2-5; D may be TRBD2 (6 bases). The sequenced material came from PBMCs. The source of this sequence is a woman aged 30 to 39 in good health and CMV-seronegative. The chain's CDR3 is CASSLRDLPIEETQYF. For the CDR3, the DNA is TGTGCCAGCAGCCTGAGGGACTTACCAATCGAGGAGACCCAGTACTTC.